This TCR beta chain was recorded in a study of blood T cell repertoires in COVID-19. Whole-study context: In each case, the material was cDNA or gDNA derived from T cells, B-cell-depleted T cells, or PBMCs.

V was pared by 5 bases and J by 3 bases, with 11 bases between. The length of the CDR3 is 13 residues. Germline CDR1 reads LNHDA; CDR2 reads SQIVND (reference sequence). In the study's own analysis: Reference gene primer amplification in the assay estimated nucleated cell counts. The table came from immunoSEQ multiplex PCR; TCRdb's copy has only in-frame clones and leaves some out. V and J calls and clone size follow that table, whereas D and trimming were derived from the DNA. Seen here are tens of thousands of clones, 80% to 90% observed once, and the top ten hold approximately 20%. The chain uses TRBV19 and TRBJ2-7, with D possibly matching TRBD2 (6 bases). The material sequenced was peripheral blood. The receptor was isolated from a man between 70 and 80 years old in a cohort sampled during active COVID-19. The CDR3 DNA is TGTGCCAGTAGTGTCGGGAGTCGCTACGAGCAGTACTTC. It is translated as CASSVGSRYEQYF.